The clone carrying this T cell receptor beta chain has ten or more counts. Its antigen is as yet unknown. TCRdb ran MiXCR on the reads and lists one entry per CDR3 protein. The data show some 12,000 distinct CDR3 sequences, about 23% seen once. V was clipped by 1 base and J by 1 base, with 7 bases between them. Germline CDR1 reads MNHEY; CDR2 reads SMNVEV (reference sequence). This CDR3 contains 14 residues. The sample originates from a study of liver allograft versus peripheral blood T cells. For the study at large: Hepatic allograft T cell receptor repertoires were evaluated relative to those present in recipients' peripheral blood.

Study-wide findings and caveats: It was reported that the T cell receptor repertoires found inside liver allografts differed from those that were detected in peripheral blood.

V is TRBV27 and J is TRBJ1-1; no reliable D call. The sequence came from a human patient who had a liver transplant. Some of these T cells may belong to the graft donor. CDR3 nucleotides: TGTGCCAGCAGTTTATACAGACGGAACACTGAAGCTTTCTTT. This gives the protein CASSLYRRNTEAFF.